Presented here are 12 T cell receptor beta chains from one specimen sequenced in a study of PD-L1 blockade in urothelial cancer. Sequencing was performed with immunoSEQ multiplex PCR; in TCRdb, only in-frame clones are kept and a portion is missing. The sample has more than 70,000 clones, 85% to 90% seen once; the top ten hold roughly 3.4%. The source material was PBMCs, sampled around atezolizumab (anti-PD-L1) treatment. These receptors were taken from a man in his 60s with urothelial cancer.

This chain uses TRBV5-1 with TRBJ2-1; 12 nucleotides agree with TRBD2. The CDR3 consists of 17 residues. Per the germline V gene, CDR1 is SGHRS and CDR2 is YFSETQ. The J segment lost 4 bases and the V segment lost 5 bases, leaving 10 bases of the junction unmatched. CDR3 bases: TGCGCCAGCAGACCTACTAGCGGGGGGAGTCAGTACAATGAGCAGTTCTTC. The encoded protein is CASRPTSGGSQYNEQFF.

J is TRBJ2-5 and V is TRBV29-1; TRBD2 aligns across 16 bases. This CDR3 is built from 16 residues. V shed 4 bases, J shed 5 bases, and the junction held 7 bases outside the gene matches. CDR1 and CDR2 from the germline V gene are SQVTM and ANQGSEA. This CDR3 is CSVAGTSGGATETQYF. The CDR3 nucleotides read TGCAGCGTTGCCGGGACTAGCGGGGGGGCTACTGAGACCCAGTACTTC. Full variable domain (remainder filled in from reference TRBV29-1 and TRBJ2-5): SAVISQKPSRDICQRGTSLTIQCQVDSQVTMMFWYRQQPGQSLTLIATANQGSEATYESGFVIDKFPISRPNLTFSTLTVSNMSPEDSSIYLCSVAGTSGGATETQYFGPGTRLLVL.

A single count supports this clone. This chain joins TRBV9 and TRBJ2-6, with 13 bases aligning to TRBD2. The germline gives CDR1 SGDLS, CDR2 YYNGEE. This CDR3 is built from 19 residues. V shed 3 bases, J shed 2 bases, and the junction held 8 bases outside the gene matches. CDR3 bases: TGTGCCAGCAGCGCGGGGGCACTAGCGGGAGGGGCTGGGGCCAACGTCCTGACTTTC. Protein: CASSAGALAGGAGANVLTF. The full variable domain, in which reference TRBV9 and TRBJ2-6 provide the parts outside the CDR3, is DSGVTQTPKHLITATGQRVTLRCSPRSGDLSVYWYQQSLDQGLQFLIQYYNGEERAKGNILERFSAQQFPDLHSELNLSSLELGDSALYFCASSAGALAGGAGANVLTFGAGSRLTVL.

This clone was seen just once. The V and J genes are TRBV10-1 and TRBJ2-2; perhaps TRBD2 as D (5 bases). Germline loops: CDR1 WNHNN, CDR2 SYGVQD (reference sequence). V lost 0 bases and J 1 base, leaving 12 bases between the germline ends. This CDR3 contains 17 residues. The CDR3 bases are TGCGCCAGCAGTGAGTCTAAGTTACTAGGGAACACCGGGGAGCTGTTTTTT. Protein product: CASSESKLLGNTGELFF.

The rearrangement links TRBV19 to TRBJ2-1; perhaps TRBD1 as D (5 bases). The CDR3 loop spans 12 amino acids. Trimming took 4 bases from V and 9 from J, leaving 10 bases between them. CDR1 is LNHDA, CDR2 SQIVND, per germline (reference sequence). CDR3 sequence (DNA): TGTGCCAGTAGTACCAGGGTAAGTGAGCAGTTCTTC. Translation gives CASSTRVSEQFF.

V and J are TRBV30 and TRBJ1-4, with 7 bases matching TRBD1. The trim removed 5 bases at V and 3 bases at J, leaving 3 bases unmatched. The CDR3 runs to 13 residues. Germline V gene lookup returns CDR1 GTSNPN and CDR2 SVGIG (reference sequence). The CDR3 is CAWGGQSNEKLFF. CDR3 nucleotide sequence: TGTGCCTGGGGGGGACAGTCTAATGAAAAACTGTTTTTT.

The chain joins TRBV6-5 to TRBJ2-1, with 8 bases aligning to TRBD2. V shed 2 bases, J shed 4 bases, and the junction held 4 bases outside the gene matches. Germline V lookup: CDR1 MNHEY, CDR2 SVGAGI. The CDR3 has 15 residues. The CDR3 region has the DNA TGTGCCAGCAGTTACGAGCGGGGGCGGTACAATGAGCAGTTCTTC. It specifies CASSYERGRYNEQFF.

This clone was picked up one time. The V gene is TRBV10-1, the J gene TRBJ2-3; TRBD2 agrees at 11 bases. J gave up 1 base and V 10 bases, and 4 bases lay outside the gene matches. Germline CDR1 reads WNHNN; CDR2 reads SYGVQD (reference sequence). The CDR3 sequence is 14 residues long. In DNA form, the CDR3 reads TGCGCCACTTCTAGCGGGAGGCGCACAGATACGCAGTATTTT. As protein: CATSSGRRTDTQYF.

The chain couples TRBV28 to TRBJ2-7, with D possibly TRBD1 on 5 matching bases. Trimming shortened V by 6 bases and J by 2 bases, and 8 bases separated the two germline ends. CDR1 is MDHEN and CDR2 is SYDVKM in the germline V gene. This CDR3 is 12 amino acids long. The CDR3 sequence is CASSRAAYEQYF. CDR3 nucleotide sequence: TGTGCCAGCAGCAGGGCTGCCTACGAGCAGTACTTC.

This rearrangement joins TRBV28 to TRBJ1-2; D is unresolved. The V end lost 7 bases, the J end lost 0 bases, and 3 bases lay between the germline ends. CDR3 length equals 11 residues. The germline V gene encodes CDR1 MDHEN and CDR2 SYDVKM. The CDR3 here is CASNSNYGYTF. CDR3 DNA sequence: TGTGCCAGCAACTCTAACTATGGCTACACCTTC.

The chain uses TRBV7-2 and TRBJ1-2; D remains ambiguous. The CDR3 totals 15 residues. V was shortened by 5 bases and J by 0 bases, with 13 bases between the two germline ends. The germline gives CDR1 SGHTA, CDR2 FQGNSA. The CDR3 region is CASSPEGIANYGYTF. DNA for the CDR3: TGTGCCAGCAGCCCGGAGGGAATAGCTAACTATGGCTACACCTTC.

The chain couples TRBV18 to TRBJ1-3; D is possibly TRBD1 (5 bases). V was pared by 4 bases and J by 4 bases, with 11 bases between. Germline V lookup: CDR1 KGHSH, CDR2 LQKENI. This CDR3 has 14 amino acids. The CDR3 coding sequence is TGTGCCAGCTCACAGACAGATCGAGGAAACACCATATATTTT. Encoded protein: CASSQTDRGNTIYF.